The next 32 T cell receptor beta chains were all read from a single sample in a study of CD8 T cells in Susac syndrome. RNA was extracted with the RNeasy kit, and a quantity of roughly 0.5 to 1 ug was reverse transcribed using random hexamers. A single record per CDR3 protein comes from TCRdb applying MiXCR to the immunoSEQ multiplex PCR reads. Of 150,000 to 200,000 distinct CDR3 sequences detected, approximately 94% appear once; the ten largest clones hold 0.1%. Source material: CD4+ T cells from PBMCs. All receptors come from a human donor in good health.

The chain links TRBV5-4 to TRBJ2-5, with D unclear. Trimming took 2 bases from V and 0 from J, leaving 5 bases between them. Germline loops: CDR1 SGHNT, CDR2 YYREEE (reference sequence). The CDR3 totals 13 residues. The CDR3 loop reads CASSLPHQETQYF. For the CDR3, the DNA is TGTGCCAGCAGCTTACCACACCAAGAGACCCAGTACTTC. Looking up the rest from reference TRBV5-4 and TRBJ2-5 gives the full variable domain: ETGVTQSPTHLIKTRGQQVTLRCSSQSGHNTVSWYQQALGQGPQFIFQYYREEENGRGNFPPRFSGLQFPNYSSELNVNALELDDSALYLCASSLPHQETQYFGPGTRLLVL.

The rearrangement links TRBV5-1 to TRBJ2-5; D is unresolved. The V end lost 4 bases, the J end lost 3 bases, and 7 bases lay between the germline ends. This CDR3 region has 12 residues. Germline lookup yields CDR1 SGHRS and CDR2 YFSETQ. CDR3 in amino acids: CASSPEEETQYF. CDR3 coding DNA: TGCGCCAGCAGCCCAGAAGAAGAGACCCAGTACTTC.

V is TRBV27 and J is TRBJ2-3, with 7 bases that match TRBD1. The length of the CDR3 is 16 residues. Per germline, CDR1 MNHEY and CDR2 SMNVEV (reference sequence). V lost 5 bases to trimming and J lost 5 bases; unmatched junction nucleotides: 13. The CDR3 DNA follows: TGTGCCAGCAGTCCCGGGCTACTCACAGGGGAAGATACGCAGTATTTT. Its protein product is CASSPGLLTGEDTQYF.

The rearrangement links TRBV29-1 to TRBJ2-2; weak D call: TRBD1 (6 bases). V gave up 3 bases and J gave up 6 bases, with 14 bases separating them. The CDR3 is made up of 14 amino acids. CDR1 is SQVTM and CDR2 is ANQGSEA in the germline V gene. The CDR3 spells CSVEGPQGSGELFF. The CDR3 nucleotides are TGCAGCGTTGAGGGACCACAGGGTTCCGGGGAGCTGTTTTTT.

The chain couples TRBV7-9 to TRBJ1-4, with 7 positions matching TRBD1. With 5 bases clipped from V and 2 bases from J, the junction kept 5 bases outside the gene matches. Germline V gives CDR1 SEHNR, CDR2 FQNEAQ (reference sequence). This CDR3 contains 15 residues. CDR3 coding DNA: TGTGCCAGCAGCATACCGACAGGGACTAATGAAAAACTGTTTTTT. It encodes CASSIPTGTNEKLFF.

J is TRBJ1-2 and V is TRBV7-9, with 8 bases that match TRBD1. Germline lookup yields CDR1 SEHNR and CDR2 FQNEAQ (reference sequence). The CDR3 totals 16 residues. Trimming cost V 6 bases and J 7 bases; bases outside gene matches: 16. The CDR3: CASSFGGGGQGAGYTF. Written as DNA, the CDR3 is TGTGCCAGCAGTTTCGGCGGTGGAGGACAGGGCGCTGGCTACACCTTC. The full variable domain, rest sourced from reference TRBV7-9 and TRBJ1-2, is DTGVSQNPRHKITKRGQNVTFRCDPISEHNRLYWYRQTLGQGPEFLTYFQNEAQLEKSRLLSDRFSAERPKGSFSTLEIQRTEQGDSAMYLCASSFGGGGQGAGYTFGSGTRLTVV.

The rearrangement links TRBV12-3 or TRBV12-4 to TRBJ2-7, with TRBD2 identical over 9 bases. The trim removed 3 bases at V and 4 bases at J, leaving 7 bases unmatched. The CDR3 is made up of 15 amino acids. The CDR3 bases are TGTGCCAGCAGTTTTAGGGCGGGGGGGAGGTACGAGCAGTACTTC. Its translation: CASSFRAGGRYEQYF.

The CDR3 region has the DNA TGTGCCAGCAGTATCACTAGCGGGGGCCGCTCCTACGAGCAGTACGTC. Its translation is CASSITSGGRSYEQYV. The chain combines TRBV28 with TRBJ2-7; 11 bases are a match to TRBD2. Germline V gives CDR1 MDHEN, CDR2 SYDVKM. This CDR3 has 16 residues. J was trimmed by 0 bases and V by 5 bases; bases with no gene match: 6.

The chain couples TRBV6-5 to TRBJ1-2, with TRBD1 matching over 7 bases. CDR3 size: 15 residues. The ends lost 2 bases at V and 2 bases at J; junction bases unmatched: 5. Looked up from germline, CDR1 is MNHEY and CDR2 is SVGAGI. CDR3 loop: CASSYLRGGNYGYTF. Written as DNA, the CDR3 is TGTGCCAGCAGTTACCTCAGGGGGGGAAACTATGGCTACACCTTC.

V usage is TRBV9 and J usage is TRBJ2-2; D uncertain. The CDR3 spans 16 residues. Trimming stripped 4 bases from V and 1 base from J, with 14 bases between. CDR1 is SGDLS, CDR2 YYNGEE, per germline. The CDR3 DNA is TGTGCCAGCAGCTCCACGCTGTTACTGAACACCGGGGAGCTGTTTTTT. As protein: CASSSTLLLNTGELFF. Full variable domain (remainder filled in from reference TRBV9 and TRBJ2-2): DSGVTQTPKHLITATGQRVTLRCSPRSGDLSVYWYQQSLDQGLQFLIQYYNGEERAKGNILERFSAQQFPDLHSELNLSSLELGDSALYFCASSSTLLLNTGELFFGEGSRLTVL.

This clonotype was counted once. The chain links TRBV28 to TRBJ1-5; TRBD1 agrees at 7 bases. The CDR3 length is 12 residues. The V and J ends lost 11 bases and 7 bases, in that order; junction bases with no gene match: 8. The germline gives CDR1 MDHEN, CDR2 SYDVKM. CDR3 region: CAQGTVGQPQHF. The CDR3 region has the DNA TGTGCCCAAGGGACAGTGGGGCAGCCCCAGCATTTT.

The chain uses TRBV20-1 and TRBJ2-5; D remains unclear. The CDR3 runs to 12 residues. The V end was cut by 6 bases, the J end by 3 bases, with 11 bases between. In germline, CDR1 is DFQATT, CDR2 SNEGSKA (reference sequence). CDR3 region: CSAVDIEETQYF. For the CDR3, the DNA is TGCAGTGCGGTCGACATAGAAGAGACCCAGTACTTC.

V gene TRBV12-3 or TRBV12-4 combines with J gene TRBJ1-2; 8 bases line up with TRBD1. V dropped 6 bases and J dropped 4; count of bases not matched to a gene: 10. The CDR3 contains 15 residues. The CDR3 reads CASRSNRGSLYGYTF. CDR3 nucleotide sequence: TGTGCCAGCAGATCGAACAGGGGGTCCCTCTATGGCTACACCTTC.

This chain's CDR3 is CASSVSRETQYF. As DNA, the CDR3 is TGTGCCAGCAGTGTCTCGCGGGAGACCCAGTACTTC. The chain has TRBV12-3 or TRBV12-4 and TRBJ2-5; D is uncertain. This CDR3 contains 12 residues. Trimming left V 5 bases short and J 5 bases short, with 9 bases between.

The CDR3 spells CASSAGTGEAKNIQYF. CDR3 DNA sequence: TGTGCCAGCAGCGCCGGGACAGGGGAGGCCAAAAACATTCAGTACTTC. The chain links TRBV7-8 to TRBJ2-4, with 10 bases aligning to TRBD1. The CDR3 totals 16 residues. CDR1 and CDR2 from the germline V gene are SGHVS and FQNEAQ. J was trimmed by 1 base and V by 5 bases; bases with no gene match: 5. The full variable domain, completed using reference TRBV7-8 and TRBJ2-4, is GAGVSQSPRYKVAKRGQDVALRCDPISGHVSLFWYQQALGQGPEFLTYFQNEAQLDKSGLPSDRFFAERPEGSVSTLKIQRTQQEDSAVYLCASSAGTGEAKNIQYFGAGTRLSVL.

The gene calls are TRBV20-1 and TRBJ1-4; no firm D call. This CDR3 has 13 amino acids. V was clipped by 3 bases and J by 0 bases, with 5 bases between them. In germline, CDR1 is DFQATT, CDR2 SNEGSKA (reference sequence). Here the CDR3 DNA reads TGCAGTGCTAGGCGGGCAACTAATGAAAAACTGTTTTTT. This translates into CSARRATNEKLFF.

The chain links TRBV4-2 to TRBJ2-3, with 16 bases identical to TRBD2. This CDR3 has 18 amino acids. J lost 0 bases, V lost 4 bases, and 4 bases had no gene match. Germline V CDR1 and CDR2: LGHNA, YNFKEQ. CDR3 loop: CASSPPGLAGGSTDTQYF. The CDR3 coding sequence is TGTGCCAGCAGCCCGCCGGGACTAGCGGGGGGGAGCACAGATACGCAGTATTTT.

This rearrangement joins TRBV20-1 to TRBJ2-5; TRBD2 might be the D (7 bases). The CDR3 contains 16 residues. Looked up from germline, CDR1 is DFQATT and CDR2 is SNEGSKA (reference sequence). V lost 5 bases, J lost 2 bases, and 21 bases lay in between. The CDR3 spells CSAQRGGKGSQETQYF. The DNA for the CDR3 is TGCAGTGCTCAAAGGGGGGGTAAGGGCTCACAAGAGACCCAGTACTTC.

V gene TRBV5-1 combines with J gene TRBJ2-7; TRBD2 is a possible D gene (5 bases). This CDR3 is 14 amino acids long. Trimming took 4 bases from V and 3 from J, leaving 14 bases between them. Germline-derived CDR1 and CDR2 are SGHRS and YFSETQ. The CDR3 reads CASSPSGRDYEQYF. The CDR3 coding sequence is TGCGCCAGCAGCCCGTCCGGCCGGGACTACGAGCAGTACTTC.

V gene TRBV6-1 combines with J gene TRBJ1-2; the match to TRBD1 covers 8 bases. The germline V gene encodes CDR1 MNHNS and CDR2 SASEGT. The CDR3 spans 13 residues. J lost 7 bases, V lost 7 bases, and 8 bases had no gene match. The CDR3 sequence: CASTRTGSAGYTF. Written as DNA, the CDR3 is TGTGCCAGCACCAGGACAGGGTCTGCTGGCTACACCTTC.

V is TRBV20-1 and J is TRBJ2-4; no firm D call. Trimming pared 4 bases from V and 8 bases from J, leaving 9 bases between. The CDR3 length is 11 residues. Germline lookup yields CDR1 DFQATT and CDR2 SNEGSKA (reference sequence). The DNA for the CDR3 is TGCAGTGCTACCCCATCAGACATTCAGTACTTC. Residues: CSATPSDIQYF.

This clonotype showed up just once. The chain has TRBV7-2 and TRBJ2-1; D may be TRBD2 (7 bases). The CDR3 length is 16 residues. Germline CDR1 reads SGHTA; CDR2 reads FQGNSA. Trimming cost V 1 base and J 0 bases, with 10 bases left between them. CDR3 residues: CASSLGGGLSYNEQFF. The DNA of the CDR3 is TGTGCCAGCAGCTTAGGGGGGGGCCTCTCCTACAATGAGCAGTTCTTC.

The chain is built from TRBV19 and TRBJ2-3; no definite D call. CDR3 length: 14 amino acids. The germline V gene has CDR1 LNHDA and CDR2 SQIVND (reference sequence). Trimming pared 3 bases from V and 5 bases from J, leaving 12 bases between. The CDR3: CASSMIVARDTQYF. The CDR3 coding sequence is TGTGCCAGTAGTATGATCGTAGCAAGAGATACGCAGTATTTT.

The V call is TRBV3-1, the J call TRBJ1-4; D might be TRBD1 (5 bases). Germline CDR1 reads LGHDT; CDR2 reads YNNKEL (reference sequence). This CDR3 has 15 residues. V was shortened by 3 bases and J by 7 bases, with 15 bases between the two germline ends. The CDR3 sequence is CASSHGDSRGEKLFF. CDR3 in DNA: TGTGCCAGCAGCCATGGGGACTCTCGAGGTGAAAAACTGTTTTTT.

The genes are TRBV4-3 and TRBJ1-2, with 7 nucleotides matching TRBD1. Germline V gives CDR1 LGHNA, CDR2 YSLEER. The CDR3 totals 13 residues. With V trimmed by 6 bases and J by 6 bases, 7 bases remained unmatched. In nucleotides, the CDR3 is TGCGCCAGCAGGGATACAGGGGCAGATGGCTACACCTTC. Amino acids: CASRDTGADGYTF.

CDR3 DNA: TGCAGCGTTGGGGAGGCCAGCTACGAGCAGTACTTC. It specifies CSVGEASYEQYF. This chain uses TRBV29-1 with TRBJ2-7; possible D gene TRBD2, 6 bases. This CDR3 has 12 amino acids. Trimming removed 4 bases from V and 3 bases from J, with 10 bases in between. Per germline, CDR1 SQVTM and CDR2 ANQGSEA.

This chain links TRBV3-1 with TRBJ1-3; no definite D call. Trimming cost V 4 bases and J 0 bases, with 13 bases left between them. Per germline, CDR1 LGHDT and CDR2 YNNKEL (reference sequence). The CDR3 runs 16 residues. The CDR3 bases are TGTGCCAGCAGCCTTAAAGGGCTTAGCTCTGGAAACACCATATATTTT. The encoded protein is CASSLKGLSSGNTIYF.

This rearrangement joins TRBV1 to TRBJ1-2. TRBV1 is noted as a pseudogene. This CDR3 contains 14 residues. The CDR3 loop is CTSSQEGVNYGYTF. CDR3 DNA: TGCACCAGCAGCCAAGAGGGTGTCAACTATGGCTACACCTTC.

The chain has TRBV2 and TRBJ2-5; D uncertain. The ends were cut back, 8 bases at V and 2 bases at J, with 9 bases in the middle. This CDR3 has 12 residues. Germline V gives CDR1 SNHLY, CDR2 FYNNEI. CDR3 nucleotide sequence: TGTGCCAGCTCGCGAGAGCAAGAGACCCAGTACTTC. It translates to CASSREQETQYF.

The chain combines TRBV5-1 with TRBJ2-3, with TRBD2 matching over 7 bases. Germline loops: CDR1 SGHRS, CDR2 YFSETQ. The junction had 5 bases not matched to a gene; V was cut back by 2 bases and J by 2 bases. The CDR3 consists of 15 residues. CDR3 sequence: CASSLAGYFTDTQYF. The CDR3 nucleotides read TGCGCCAGCAGCTTAGCGGGGTATTTCACAGATACGCAGTATTTT.

This rearrangement joins TRBV29-1 to TRBJ2-5, with D possibly matching TRBD2 (5 bases). From germline, CDR1 is SQVTM and CDR2 ANQGSEA. V lost 7 bases and J lost 5, with 14 bases in between. The CDR3 is 12 residues long. In DNA form, the CDR3 reads TGCAGCGCTGTGGTCGCGGGTGAGACCCAGTACTTC. It codes for CSAVVAGETQYF.

This sequence joins TRBV29-1 and TRBJ2-7; tentative D call: TRBD2 (6 bases). The length of the CDR3 is 11 residues. With 7 bases removed from V and 6 bases from J, the gap between germline ends came to 13 bases. From germline, CDR1 is SQVTM and CDR2 ANQGSEA. CDR3 amino acids: CSAGSAGEQYF. CDR3 DNA sequence: TGCAGCGCCGGGAGCGCGGGCGAGCAGTACTTC.